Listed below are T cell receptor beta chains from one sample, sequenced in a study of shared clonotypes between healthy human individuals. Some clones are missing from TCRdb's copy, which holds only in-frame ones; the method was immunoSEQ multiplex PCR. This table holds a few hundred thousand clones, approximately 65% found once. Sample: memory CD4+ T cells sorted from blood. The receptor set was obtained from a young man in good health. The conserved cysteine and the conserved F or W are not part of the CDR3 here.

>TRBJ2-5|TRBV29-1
SVSSVETQY
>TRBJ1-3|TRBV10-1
ASSESAEGRTRSGNTIY
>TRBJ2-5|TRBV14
ASSEGLAGEVGKRETQY
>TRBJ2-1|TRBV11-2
ASSTESGRAVSYNEQF
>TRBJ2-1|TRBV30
AWTPGTTLYNEQF
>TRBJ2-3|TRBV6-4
ASSSAGGTDTQY
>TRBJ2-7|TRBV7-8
ASSPGTSGSYYEQY
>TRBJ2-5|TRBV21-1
ASSKKGLVETQY
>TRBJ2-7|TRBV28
ASRGRGSPRDLYEQY
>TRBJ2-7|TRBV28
ASISDSDEQY
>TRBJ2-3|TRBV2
ASRDWDYTDTQY
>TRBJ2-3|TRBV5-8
ASSTSGARTQY
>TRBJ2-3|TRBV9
ASSVLSGTDTQY
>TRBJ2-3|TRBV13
ASRGSGRGSTDTQY
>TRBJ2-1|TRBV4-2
ASSQVNSGGYNEQF
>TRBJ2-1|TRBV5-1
ASSYGLGGDEQF
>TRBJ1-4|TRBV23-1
ASRPKVSGRGYEKLF
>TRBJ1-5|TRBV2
ASNADGIGPQH
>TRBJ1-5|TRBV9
ASSDGQLSQPQH
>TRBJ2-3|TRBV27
ATRDQKIGYTDTQY